Sequencing of this T cell receptor beta chain was carried out in a study of blood T cell repertoires in COVID-19. The overall study: Researchers got acute and convalescent COVID-19 samples from the United States, Italy and Spain. PBMCs, B-cell-depleted T cells, or T cells were the source of the cDNA or gDNA that made up the material.

The CDR3 loop spans 13 amino acids. Per germline, CDR1 MNHNY and CDR2 SVGAGI (reference sequence). Trimming removed 7 bases at V and 0 bases at J, with 10 bases between. In the study's own analysis: Scientists estimated how many nucleated cells there were by amplifying reference gene primers. Repertoires were generated with immunoSEQ multiplex PCR, while TCRdb's copy carries only in-frame clones and drops some. V and J calls and clone size are those listed in that table; D and trimming were worked out from the DNA. Of some 58,000 clones listed, 60% to 85% are singletons. The sequenced sample consisted of peripheral blood. The chain uses TRBV6-6 and TRBJ2-7; D unresolved. The receptor's source is a human donor in a cohort sampled during active COVID-19. CDR3 in amino acids: CASIPDNSYEQYF. CDR3 sequence (DNA): TGTGCCAGCATTCCAGACAACTCCTACGAGCAGTACTTC.